This T cell receptor (beta chain) was observed in a study of blood T cell repertoires in COVID-19. The wider study: The United States, Italy and Spain were the sources of the acute and convalescent COVID-19 samples.

Clones were sequenced by immunoSEQ multiplex PCR, and TCRdb holds only the in-frame ones, with some missing. There are roughly 230,000 clones in the sample; 82% occur only once, and 3.6% lies in the top ten. The source is a woman of 80 years or more with acute or convalescent COVID-19. Source material: peripheral blood.

The CDR3 nucleotides read TGTGCCAGCAGTCCCTACCTTGGAGTCGATGGCTACACCTTC. It is translated as CASSPYLGVDGYTF. The rearrangement uses TRBV27 and TRBJ1-2, with D unclear. This CDR3 has 14 residues. Germline CDR1 MNHEY, CDR2 SMNVEV (reference sequence). V lost 5 bases and J 6 bases, leaving 16 bases between the germline ends.